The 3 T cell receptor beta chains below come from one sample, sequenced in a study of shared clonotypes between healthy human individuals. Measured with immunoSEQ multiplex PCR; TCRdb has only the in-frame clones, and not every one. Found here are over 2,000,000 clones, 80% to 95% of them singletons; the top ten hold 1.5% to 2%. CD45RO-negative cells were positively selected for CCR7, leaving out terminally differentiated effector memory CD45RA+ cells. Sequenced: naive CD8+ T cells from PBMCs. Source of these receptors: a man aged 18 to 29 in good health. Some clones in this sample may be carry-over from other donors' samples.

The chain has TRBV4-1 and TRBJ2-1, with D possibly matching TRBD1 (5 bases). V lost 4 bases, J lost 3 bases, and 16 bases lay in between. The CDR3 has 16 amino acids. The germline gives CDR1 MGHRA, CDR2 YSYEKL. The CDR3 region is CASSREQAPVYNEQFF. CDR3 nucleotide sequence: TGCGCCAGCAGCCGGGAACAGGCGCCCGTCTACAATGAGCAGTTCTTC.

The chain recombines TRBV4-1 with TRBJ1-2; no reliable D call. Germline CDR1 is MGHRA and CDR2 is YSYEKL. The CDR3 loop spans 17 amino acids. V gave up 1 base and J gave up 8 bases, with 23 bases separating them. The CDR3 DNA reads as TGCGCCAGCAGCCAAGTTATGAGTGGGCCTCTATTCGCCGGCTACACCTTC. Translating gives CASSQVMSGPLFAGYTF.

This CDR3 reads CASSSGTGPYEQYF. Here the CDR3 DNA reads TGTGCCAGCAGTTCCGGGACAGGGCCCTACGAGCAGTACTTC. The genes are TRBV6-5 and TRBJ2-7; 9 nucleotides line up with TRBD1. Germline trimming cut 4 bases from V and 2 bases from J; bases unmatched to any gene: 3. CDR1 is MNHEY, CDR2 SVGAGI, per germline. The CDR3 runs 14 residues.